This record looks at one T cell receptor (beta chain) sequence and its context. What this receptor recognizes is not known. No base-level quality is on record; no much larger clone is a single base apart. This specimen comes from a study of blood T cell repertoires in COVID-19 (dated by TCRdb to about 2020). Describing the broader study: Samples covering the acute and convalescent phases of COVID-19 were provided by collaborators in the United States, Italy and Spain. The prospective study material was composed of cDNA or gDNA derived from T cells, B-cell-depleted T cells, or PBMCs. Deeply sampled blood TCRbeta repertoires from subjects exposed to, actively infected with, or recovered from COVID-19 were included in the dataset. A freely available public database, intended as a resource for researchers studying the immune response to SARS-CoV-2, is where the repertoires were released. Samples were obtained from the ongoing ImmuneRACE study (first 160 participants) and from 1,000 to 1,500 subjects provided by 6 global collaborators. Nearly every sample came with metadata listing a de-identified subject ID, COVID-19 status, age in years and sex. Where available, HLA class I and class II types were obtained from metadata supplied by the sample provider rather than from assay-based typing. The paper as a whole reports these results and caveats: Clinical and demographic metadata were provided uncurated, with the amount varying by source and participant.

Another Seattle source contributed samples from volunteer blood donors who had recovered from COVID-19. Whole blood was collected in K2EDTA tubes by collaborating institutions according to the institutions' own protocols. For TCRbeta analysis, collaborators shipped samples as frozen whole blood, isolated PBMCs, or DNA extracted from either of those sample types. CDR1 and CDR2, per the germline V gene (reference sequence), are SGHNT and YYREEE. The CDR3 numbers 13 residues from cysteine through phenylalanine. The CDR3 DNA has 39 bases and is translated from base 1. V is cut by 0 bases and J by 4 bases, and the space between the germline ends is 7 bases. The immunoSEQ Assay, a bias-controlled multiplex PCR, was used to amplify TCRbeta CDR3 regions from genomic DNA. The original methods were these. Within the assay, amplification of reference gene primers was used to estimate how many nucleated cells each sample contained. To quantify the absolute abundance of each unique TCRbeta CDR3 rearrangement, sequence reads were collapsed and filtered. For each sample, productive Simpson clonality was calculated as the square root of Simpson's diversity index over productive rearrangements. In TCRdb, the immuneACCESS table is reduced to in-frame sequences with V and J assigned. These tables do not hold every clone; where another copy was compared, an unresolved V gene accounts for under half, and the others remain unexplained. From that table come the V and J calls and clone size; the DNA was used to work out D and trimming. The sample yields over 200,000 clones; approximately 90% were counted once. The ten most abundant clones make up about 2.2% of the sample.

Specimen: peripheral blood. The chain couples TRBV5-4 to TRBJ1-2, with no confident D gene call. The receptor comes from a man aged 25-40 years who had recovered from COVID-19. The CDR3 here reads CASSLAEGYGYTF. The DNA is as follows: TGTGCCAGCAGCTTGGCCGAGGGCTATGGCTACACCTTC.